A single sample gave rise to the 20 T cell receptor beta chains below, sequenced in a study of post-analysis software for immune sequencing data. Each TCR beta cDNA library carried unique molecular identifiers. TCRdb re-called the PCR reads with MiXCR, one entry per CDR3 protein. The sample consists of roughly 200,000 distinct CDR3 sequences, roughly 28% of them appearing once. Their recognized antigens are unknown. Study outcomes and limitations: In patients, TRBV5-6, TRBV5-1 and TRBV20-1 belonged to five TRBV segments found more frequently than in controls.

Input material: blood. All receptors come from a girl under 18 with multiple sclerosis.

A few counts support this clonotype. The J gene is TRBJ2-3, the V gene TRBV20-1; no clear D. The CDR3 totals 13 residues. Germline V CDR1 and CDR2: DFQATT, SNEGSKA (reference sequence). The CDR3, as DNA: TGCAGCGAAAGACCAGCCGGCACAGATACGCAGTATTTT. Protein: CSERPAGTDTQYF.

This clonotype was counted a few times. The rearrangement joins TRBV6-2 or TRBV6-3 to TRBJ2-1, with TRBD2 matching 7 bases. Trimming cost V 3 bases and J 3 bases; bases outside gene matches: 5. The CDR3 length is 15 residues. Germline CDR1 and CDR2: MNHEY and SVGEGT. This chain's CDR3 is CASSYSGGGYNEQFF. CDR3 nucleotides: TGTGCCAGCAGTTATTCGGGAGGAGGCTACAATGAGCAGTTCTTC.

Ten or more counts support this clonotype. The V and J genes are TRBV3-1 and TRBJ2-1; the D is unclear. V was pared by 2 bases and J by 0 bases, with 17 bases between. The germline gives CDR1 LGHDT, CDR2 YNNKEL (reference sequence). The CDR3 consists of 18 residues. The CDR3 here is CASSQQPPFLHSYNEQFF. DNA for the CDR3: TGTGCCAGCAGCCAACAACCCCCGTTTCTTCACTCCTACAATGAGCAGTTCTTC.

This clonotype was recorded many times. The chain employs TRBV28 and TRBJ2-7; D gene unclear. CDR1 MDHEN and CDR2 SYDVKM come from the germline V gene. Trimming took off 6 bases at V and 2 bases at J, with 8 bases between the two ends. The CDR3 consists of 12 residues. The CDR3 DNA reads TGTGCCAGCAGGGCAGAGCCCTACGAGCAGTACTTC. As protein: CASRAEPYEQYF.

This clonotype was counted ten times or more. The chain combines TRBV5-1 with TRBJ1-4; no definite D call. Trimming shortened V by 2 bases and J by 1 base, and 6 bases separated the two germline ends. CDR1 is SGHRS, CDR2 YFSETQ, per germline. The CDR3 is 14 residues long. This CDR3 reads CASSFAGTNEKLFF. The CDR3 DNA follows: TGCGCCAGCAGCTTCGCGGGAACTAATGAAAAACTGTTTTTT.

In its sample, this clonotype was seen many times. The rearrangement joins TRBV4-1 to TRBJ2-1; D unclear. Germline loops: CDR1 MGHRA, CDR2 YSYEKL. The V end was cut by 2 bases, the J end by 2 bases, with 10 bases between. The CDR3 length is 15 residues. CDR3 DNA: TGCGCCAGCAGCCAACCTACCAGAACCTACAATGAGCAGTTCTTC. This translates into CASSQPTRTYNEQFF.

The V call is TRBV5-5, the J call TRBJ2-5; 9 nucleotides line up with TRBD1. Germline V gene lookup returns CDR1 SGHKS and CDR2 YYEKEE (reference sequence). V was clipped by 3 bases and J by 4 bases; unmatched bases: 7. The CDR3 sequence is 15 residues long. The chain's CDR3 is CASSYGQGYRETQYF. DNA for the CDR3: TGTGCCAGCAGCTACGGACAGGGGTACCGAGAGACCCAGTACTTC. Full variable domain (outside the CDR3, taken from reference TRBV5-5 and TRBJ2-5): DAGVTQSPTHLIKTRGQQVTLRCSPISGHKSVSWYQQVLGQGPQFIFQYYEKEERGRGNFPDRFSARQFPNYSSELNVNALLLGDSALYLCASSYGQGYRETQYFGPGTRLLVL.

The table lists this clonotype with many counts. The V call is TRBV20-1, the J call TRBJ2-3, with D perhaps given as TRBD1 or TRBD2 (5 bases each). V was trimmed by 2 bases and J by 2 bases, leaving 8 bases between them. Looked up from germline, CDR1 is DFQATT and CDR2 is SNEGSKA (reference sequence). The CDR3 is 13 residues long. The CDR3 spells CSARWGPTDTQYF. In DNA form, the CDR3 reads TGCAGTGCTAGATGGGGACCCACAGATACGCAGTATTTT.

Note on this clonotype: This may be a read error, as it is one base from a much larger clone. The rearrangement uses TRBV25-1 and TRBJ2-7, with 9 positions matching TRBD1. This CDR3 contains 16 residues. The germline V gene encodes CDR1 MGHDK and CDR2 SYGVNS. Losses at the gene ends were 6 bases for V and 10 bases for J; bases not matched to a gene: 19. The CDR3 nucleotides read TGTGCCAGCAGGGGGCCCCTGGGGACAGGGTCTGATACCCAGTACTTC. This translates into CASRGPLGTGSDTQYF.

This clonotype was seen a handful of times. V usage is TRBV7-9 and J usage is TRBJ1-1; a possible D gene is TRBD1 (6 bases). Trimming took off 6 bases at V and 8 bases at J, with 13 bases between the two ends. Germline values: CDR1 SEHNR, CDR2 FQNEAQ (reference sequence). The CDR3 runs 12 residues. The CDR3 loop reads CASSSQGSEAFF. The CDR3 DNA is TGTGCCAGCAGTTCACAGGGATCGGAAGCTTTCTTT.

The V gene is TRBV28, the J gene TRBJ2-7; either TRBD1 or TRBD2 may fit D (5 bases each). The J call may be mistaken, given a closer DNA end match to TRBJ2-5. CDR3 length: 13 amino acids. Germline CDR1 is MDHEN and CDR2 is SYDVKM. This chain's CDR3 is CASCSGGRETQYF. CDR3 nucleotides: TGTGCCAGCTGTTCTGGGGGTCGAGAGACCCAGTACTTC.

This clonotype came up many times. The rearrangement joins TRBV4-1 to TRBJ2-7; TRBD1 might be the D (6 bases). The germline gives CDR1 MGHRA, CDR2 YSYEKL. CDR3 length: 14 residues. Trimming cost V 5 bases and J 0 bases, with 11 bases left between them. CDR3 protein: CASSNGQFSYEQYF. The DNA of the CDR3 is TGCGCCAGCAGCAACGGACAGTTCTCCTACGAGCAGTACTTC.

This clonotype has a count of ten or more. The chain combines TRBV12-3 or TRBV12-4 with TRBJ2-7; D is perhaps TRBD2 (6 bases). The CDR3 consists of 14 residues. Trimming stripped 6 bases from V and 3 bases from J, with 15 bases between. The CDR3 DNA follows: TGTGCCAGCAGCCCGAAACGGGGGATCTACGAGCAGTACTTC. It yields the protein CASSPKRGIYEQYF.

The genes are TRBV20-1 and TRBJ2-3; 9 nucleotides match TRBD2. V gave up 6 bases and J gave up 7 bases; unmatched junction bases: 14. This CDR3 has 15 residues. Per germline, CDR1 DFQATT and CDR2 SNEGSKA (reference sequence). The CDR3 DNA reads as TGCAGTGCCTTCCGCGGGGGGGACCGGGACTATACGCAGTATTTT. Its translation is CSAFRGGDRDYTQYF.

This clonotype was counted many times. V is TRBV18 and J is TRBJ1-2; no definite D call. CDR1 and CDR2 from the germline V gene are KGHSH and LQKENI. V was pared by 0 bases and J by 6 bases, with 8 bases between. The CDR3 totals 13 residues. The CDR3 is CASSPPNEDGYTF. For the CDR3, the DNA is TGTGCCAGCTCACCACCAAACGAGGATGGCTACACCTTC.

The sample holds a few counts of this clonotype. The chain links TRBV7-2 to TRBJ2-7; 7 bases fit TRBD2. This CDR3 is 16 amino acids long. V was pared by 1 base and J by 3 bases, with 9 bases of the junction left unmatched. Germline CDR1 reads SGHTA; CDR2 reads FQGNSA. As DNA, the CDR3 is TGTGCCAGCAGCTTAGATGGACGCGGGAGCGGCTACGAGCAGTACTTC. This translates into CASSLDGRGSGYEQYF.

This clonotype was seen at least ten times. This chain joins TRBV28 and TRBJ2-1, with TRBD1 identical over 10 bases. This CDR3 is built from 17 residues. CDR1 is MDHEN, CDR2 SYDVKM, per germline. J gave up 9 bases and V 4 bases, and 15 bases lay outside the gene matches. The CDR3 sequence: CASSSNPGQGIGSEQFF. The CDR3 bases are TGTGCCAGCAGTTCCAACCCGGGACAGGGGATAGGCAGTGAGCAGTTCTTC.

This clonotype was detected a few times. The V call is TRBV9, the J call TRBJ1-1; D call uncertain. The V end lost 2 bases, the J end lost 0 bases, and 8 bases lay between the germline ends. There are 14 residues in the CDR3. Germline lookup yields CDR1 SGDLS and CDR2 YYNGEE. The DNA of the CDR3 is TGTGCCAGCAGCGTGGCACCAATGAACACTGAAGCTTTCTTT. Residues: CASSVAPMNTEAFF.

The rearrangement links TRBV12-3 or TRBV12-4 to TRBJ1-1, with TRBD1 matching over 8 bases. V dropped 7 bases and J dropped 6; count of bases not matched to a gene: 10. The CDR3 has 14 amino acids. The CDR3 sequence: CASTSQGASAEAFF. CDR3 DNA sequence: TGTGCCAGCACCTCCCAGGGGGCGTCGGCTGAAGCTTTCTTT.

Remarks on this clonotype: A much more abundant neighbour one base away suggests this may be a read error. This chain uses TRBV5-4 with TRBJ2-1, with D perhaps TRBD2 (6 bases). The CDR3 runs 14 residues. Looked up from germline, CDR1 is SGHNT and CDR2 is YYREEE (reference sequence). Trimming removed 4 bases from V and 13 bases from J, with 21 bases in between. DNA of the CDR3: TGTGCCAGCAGCGGGGACTCCCTAGGGGAGACCCAGTTCTTC. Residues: CASSGDSLGETQFF.